The 24 T cell receptor beta chains below come from one sample, sequenced in a study of T cells after yellow fever vaccination. TCRdb called the 5' RACE reads again in MiXCR, with one record for every CDR3 protein. This sample yields 350,000 to 550,000 distinct CDR3 sequences, of which around 20% are seen a single time; 15% to 20% belongs to the top ten. The source material was PBMCs, sampled before the yellow fever booster vaccination. These receptors came from a young man who received the YFV17D yellow fever vaccine.

There are many counts of this clonotype. The chain has TRBV7-2 and TRBJ2-7; 7 bases are shared with TRBD2. CDR3 length: 14 residues. V shed 1 base, J shed 6 bases, and the junction held 6 bases outside the gene matches. CDR1 is SGHTA, CDR2 FQGNSA, per germline. CDR3 sequence reads: CASSLGGGPSEQYF. The CDR3 DNA is TGTGCCAGCAGCTTAGGGGGAGGGCCTTCCGAGCAGTACTTC.

V usage is TRBV5-6 and J usage is TRBJ2-5, with TRBD1 identical over 8 bases. J lost 2 bases, V lost 6 bases, and 12 bases had no gene match. Germline-derived CDR1 and CDR2 are SGHDT and YYEEEE. This CDR3 has 16 amino acids. CDR3 sequence (DNA): TGTGCCAGCAACAAGAGGACAGGGAGCCTTCAAGAGACCCAGTACTTC. Amino acid sequence: CASNKRTGSLQETQYF.

This clonotype was observed a handful of times. The chain has TRBV18 and TRBJ2-4; TRBD1 matches at 7 bases. This CDR3 is built from 18 residues. The trim removed 3 bases at V and 0 bases at J, leaving 11 bases unmatched. Germline CDR1 KGHSH, CDR2 LQKENI. The CDR3 DNA follows: TGTGCCAGCTCACCCTTAACCGACAGGGCCCTAGCCAAAAACATTCAGTACTTC. This encodes CASSPLTDRALAKNIQYF. The full variable domain, completed using reference TRBV18 and TRBJ2-4, is NAGVMQNPRHLVRRRGQEARLRCSPMKGHSHVYWYRQLPEEGLKFMVYLQKENIIDESGMPKERFSAEFPKEGPSILRIQQVVRGDSAAYFCASSPLTDRALAKNIQYFGAGTRLSVL.

This clonotype turned up a few times. The genes are TRBV4-3 and TRBJ2-1; 8 nucleotides line up with TRBD1. V gave up 2 bases and J gave up 6 bases; unmatched junction bases: 6. CDR3 length equals 15 residues. Germline V lookup: CDR1 LGHNA, CDR2 YSLEER. The CDR3 nucleotides read TGCGCCAGCAGCCAATCCGGGACAGGTGGCAATGAGCAGTTCTTC. Its protein product is CASSQSGTGGNEQFF.

The V gene is TRBV5-4, the J gene TRBJ2-3; TRBD1 might be the D (5 bases). The germline V gene has CDR1 SGHNT and CDR2 YYREEE (reference sequence). Trimming took off 4 bases at V and 4 bases at J, with 10 bases between the two ends. This CDR3 comprises 13 residues. The CDR3: CASSVDSPDTQYF. In nucleotides, the CDR3 is TGTGCCAGCAGCGTTGACAGCCCAGATACGCAGTATTTT.

This clonotype showed up just a few times. The chain recombines TRBV7-2 with TRBJ2-3, with D uncertain. Germline V CDR1 and CDR2: SGHTA, FQGNSA. The CDR3 consists of 15 residues. Trimming took off 3 bases at V and 2 bases at J, with 12 bases between the two ends. CDR3 loop: CASSLHFNPTDTQYF. CDR3 nucleotides: TGTGCCAGCAGCTTGCACTTTAACCCCACAGATACGCAGTATTTT.

This clonotype occurred once. The chain joins TRBV12-3 or TRBV12-4 to TRBJ2-5; no firm D call. The CDR3 consists of 14 residues. The V end lost 3 bases, the J end lost 2 bases, and 10 bases lay between the germline ends. CDR3 in amino acids: CASSFPPRQETQYF. CDR3 nucleotide sequence: TGTGCCAGCAGTTTTCCCCCCCGGCAAGAGACCCAGTACTTC.

This clonotype has a handful of counts. The chain links TRBV6-5 to TRBJ1-2, with D possibly TRBD1 on 5 matching bases. V lost 0 bases and J 0 bases, leaving 26 bases between the germline ends. Germline assignment: CDR1 MNHEY and CDR2 SVGAGI. The CDR3 spans 21 residues. CDR3 DNA: TGTGCCAGCAGTTACTCGACCCCGGGGCTCGGCCGATTAGAAGCTAACTATGGCTACACCTTC. It codes for CASSYSTPGLGRLEANYGYTF.

This chain joins TRBV7-9 and TRBJ2-3; D is perhaps TRBD1 (5 bases). The CDR3 is 15 amino acids. V lost 1 base, J lost 4 bases, and 12 bases lay in between. Per germline, CDR1 SEHNR and CDR2 FQNEAQ (reference sequence). CDR3 DNA sequence: TGTGCCAGCAGCTTAGTGGGGCGCCCCCCAGATACGCAGTATTTT. As protein: CASSLVGRPPDTQYF.

A few counts support this clonotype. The chain has TRBV4-1 and TRBJ1-1; D might be TRBD1 (5 bases). Deletions cut 7 bases from V and 5 bases from J, with 17 bases between. The CDR3 covers 14 residues. CDR1 and CDR2 (germline): MGHRA, YSYEKL. The DNA for the CDR3 is TGCGCCAGCACGCCGGGCAGGGAAGGGACTGAAGCTTTCTTT. This encodes CASTPGREGTEAFF.

V gene TRBV7-9 combines with J gene TRBJ2-3, with TRBD2 matching 9 bases. J was trimmed by 6 bases and V by 8 bases; bases with no gene match: 6. There are 13 residues in the CDR3. The V gene's germline CDR1 is SEHNR and CDR2 FQNEAQ (reference sequence). CDR3 DNA sequence: TGTGCCAGCGCCGGCGCGGGGGGGGATACGCAGTATTTT. This gives the protein CASAGAGGDTQYF.

This chain joins TRBV4-1 and TRBJ2-7; D is possibly TRBD1 (5 bases). Germline V gives CDR1 MGHRA, CDR2 YSYEKL. With 2 bases removed from V and 2 bases from J, the gap between germline ends came to 7 bases. This CDR3 comprises 13 residues. The CDR3 DNA sequence: TGCGCCAGCAGCCAAACAGGAACCTACGAGCAGTACTTC. Amino acids: CASSQTGTYEQYF.

This clonotype has only a few counts. The gene calls are TRBV10-3 and TRBJ1-6; D gene ambiguous. Germline-derived CDR1 and CDR2 are ENHRY and SYGVKD. With 10 bases removed from V and 8 bases from J, the gap between germline ends came to 15 bases. This CDR3 contains 13 residues. In DNA form, the CDR3 reads TGTGCCACCACGGAGGAGAGCTATTCACCCCTCCACTTT. This codes for CATTEESYSPLHF.

The chain employs TRBV7-9 and TRBJ2-5, with a weak D call TRBD2 (6 bases). The V and J ends lost 5 bases and 1 base respectively, with 11 bases between them. The CDR3 contains 14 residues. Per germline, CDR1 SEHNR and CDR2 FQNEAQ (reference sequence). Written as DNA, the CDR3 is TGTGCCAGCAGCCGGGGGAACAGCCAAGAGACCCAGTACTTC. It specifies CASSRGNSQETQYF.

The sample holds a few counts of this clonotype. One end of the junction fails to match germline, which may point to a read error. The CDR3 DNA reads as TGTGCTAGCAGCTTAGTCGGCGGGGAATACAATGAGCAGTTCTTC. Its protein product is CASSLVGGEYNEQFF. V gene TRBV7-7 combines with J gene TRBJ2-1; TRBD2 might be the D (6 bases). Germline V gene sequence: CDR1 SSHAT, CDR2 FNYEAQ (reference sequence). CDR3 length: 15 residues.

The chain joins TRBV7-2 to TRBJ2-1; TRBD2 might be the D (6 bases). There are 16 residues in the CDR3. Germline-derived CDR1 and CDR2 are SGHTA and FQGNSA. V shed 7 bases and J shed 3 bases, with 19 bases lying between them. This CDR3 reads CASTLGLSGIYNEQFF. The CDR3 coding sequence is TGTGCCAGCACCTTGGGACTCTCAGGGATCTACAATGAGCAGTTCTTC.

Only a few counts were recorded for this clonotype. This chain uses TRBV19 with TRBJ1-2; TRBD1 agrees at 7 bases. With 5 bases clipped from V and 6 bases from J, the junction kept 6 bases outside the gene matches. CDR1 and CDR2 from the germline V gene are LNHDA and SQIVND (reference sequence). The CDR3 has 13 amino acids. Written as DNA, the CDR3 is TGTGCCAGTAGTTCCGGGACAGACCATGGCTACACCTTC. Residues: CASSSGTDHGYTF.

The rearrangement links TRBV6-5 to TRBJ2-7, with 7 bases matching TRBD1. V lost 4 bases to trimming and J lost 7 bases; unmatched junction nucleotides: 7. CDR3 length equals 13 residues. Germline loops: CDR1 MNHEY, CDR2 SVGAGI. Written as DNA, the CDR3 is TGTGCCAGCAGTTCCCGGGACAGAAGGGAGCAGTACGTC. Protein: CASSSRDRREQYV.

This clonotype was found a few times. The V and J genes are TRBV6-4 and TRBJ2-1; 7 nucleotides line up with TRBD1. V lost 2 bases, J lost 10 bases, and 11 bases stayed unmatched. This CDR3 has 15 amino acids. CDR1 MRHNA and CDR2 SNTAGT come from the germline V gene. The CDR3 loop reads CASSDGTAPQDEQFF. In nucleotides, the CDR3 is TGTGCCAGCAGTGACGGGACAGCCCCTCAGGACGAGCAGTTCTTC.

The V gene is TRBV7-9, the J gene TRBJ2-3; tentative D call: TRBD2 (5 bases). This CDR3 has 13 residues. Germline CDR1 and CDR2: SEHNR and FQNEAQ (reference sequence). V lost 4 bases, J lost 5 bases, and 10 bases lay in between. CDR3 bases: TGTGCCAGCAGCTCTCGGCGGGTAGATACGCAGTATTTT. Amino acids: CASSSRRVDTQYF.

The chain has TRBV11-2 and TRBJ2-5; 12 nucleotides line up with TRBD2. Germline V gene sequence: CDR1 SGHAT, CDR2 FQNNGV. This CDR3 comprises 15 residues. The junction had 3 bases not matched to a gene; V was cut back by 5 bases and J by 2 bases. The CDR3 is CASSPTSGGQETQYF. As DNA, the CDR3 is TGTGCCAGCAGCCCGACTAGCGGGGGACAAGAGACCCAGTACTTC. The complete variable domain, with remaining parts taken from reference TRBV11-2 and TRBJ2-5, reads EAGVAQSPRYKIIEKRQSVAFWCNPISGHATLYWYQQILGQGPKLLIQFQNNGVVDDSQLPKDRFSAERLKGVDSTLKIQPAKLEDSAVYLCASSPTSGGQETQYFGPGTRLLVL.

V is TRBV6-5 and J is TRBJ1-5; TRBD1 aligns across 9 bases. Germline trimming cut 2 bases from V and 4 bases from J; bases unmatched to any gene: 12. Germline V lookup: CDR1 MNHEY, CDR2 SVGAGI. CDR3 size: 18 residues. CDR3 DNA: TGTGCCAGCAGTTACCAGCGACAGGGGGGAGGAAGTAATCAGCCCCAGCATTTT. Its protein is CASSYQRQGGGSNQPQHF.

The rearrangement joins TRBV4-1 to TRBJ2-6; possibly TRBD1 or TRBD2 for D (6 bases each). This CDR3 spans 17 amino acids. The V gene's germline CDR1 is MGHRA and CDR2 YSYEKL. The ends were cut back, 1 base at V and 1 base at J, with 11 bases in the middle. CDR3 region: CASSQGGAASGANVLTF. The CDR3 coding sequence is TGCGCCAGCAGCCAAGGGGGGGCGGCTTCTGGGGCCAACGTCCTGACTTTC.

This chain uses TRBV7-9 with TRBJ1-6; D uncertain. Germline CDR1 SEHNR, CDR2 FQNEAQ (reference sequence). The length of the CDR3 is 13 residues. Trimming left V 5 bases short and J 9 bases short, with 11 bases between. The CDR3 reads CASSPAGSSPLHF. CDR3 sequence (DNA): TGTGCCAGCAGCCCCGCCGGGTCTTCACCCCTCCACTTT. Drawing the rest from reference TRBV7-9 and TRBJ1-6, the complete variable domain is DTGVSQNPRHKITKRGQNVTFRCDPISEHNRLYWYRQTLGQGPEFLTYFQNEAQLEKSRLLSDRFSAERPKGSFSTLEIQRTEQGDSAMYLCASSPAGSSPLHFGNGTRLTVT.